This T cell receptor (beta chain) comes out of a study of blood T cells in healthy people across ages. It was with a sample-barcoded 5' primer and a J-beta primer mix that a second PCR of roughly 7 to 12 cycles was run. Tagging of each cDNA molecule was performed by a template-switch adaptor with 12 random nucleotides. TCRdb fed the 5' RACE reads into MiXCR, producing one record per CDR3 protein. The table has some 1.7 million distinct CDR3 sequences, 28% seen once. Study results and limitations: Naive T cell percentage strongly correlated with TCR beta diversity. Per million T cells, TCR beta diversity dropped roughly linearly as age increased. CMV infection status of these donors was not known.

This CDR3 spans 15 amino acids. V shed 0 bases and J shed 3 bases, with 15 bases lying between them. Per the germline V gene, CDR1 is SQVTM and CDR2 is ANQGSEA. This clonotype occurred a few times. Its target is unknown. This chain uses TRBV29-1 with TRBJ2-7; tentatively, D is TRBD1 or TRBD2 (5 bases each). The receptor's source is a woman aged 25 to 45 in good health. Material for sequencing was blood. This CDR3 reads CSVEDGTKGNYEQYF. The CDR3 DNA is TGCAGCGTTGAAGATGGGACCAAAGGGAACTACGAGCAGTACTTC.